The 9 T cell receptor beta chains listed next were all sequenced from one sample in a study of blood T cell repertoires in COVID-19. The data were produced by immunoSEQ multiplex PCR, yet TCRdb's version contains in-frame clones alone and is incomplete. Among 65,000 to 85,000 clones listed, under 95% were seen once. Sequencing used peripheral blood. The receptors derive from a human donor in a cohort sampled during active COVID-19.

This clone was seen more than once but under ten times. The chain couples TRBV9 to TRBJ1-1; the D is unclear. The CDR3 runs 13 residues. V gave up 0 bases and J gave up 1 base, with 4 bases separating them. Germline V gives CDR1 SGDLS, CDR2 YYNGEE. The CDR3 DNA sequence: TGTGCCAGCAGCGTAGACAGGAACACTGAAGCTTTCTTT. This encodes CASSVDRNTEAFF.

V gene TRBV5-1 combines with J gene TRBJ1-1; 7 nucleotides align to TRBD1. CDR3 size: 16 residues. V trimming: 1 base; J trimming: 2 bases; junction bases outside the gene matches: 8. Germline CDR1 is SGHRS and CDR2 is YFSETQ. Written as DNA, the CDR3 is TGCGCCAGCAGCTTGACTACAGGGGCCCTAAACACTGAAGCTTTCTTT. Translation: CASSLTTGALNTEAFF.

V and J are TRBV19 and TRBJ2-7; no clear D. V lost 3 bases to trimming and J lost 1 base, with 19 bases between them. Germline V gives CDR1 LNHDA, CDR2 SQIVND (reference sequence). The CDR3 consists of 17 residues. The CDR3 sequence: CASSIASLPQISYEQYF. DNA for the CDR3: TGTGCCAGTAGTATCGCCAGTCTCCCCCAAATATCCTACGAGCAGTACTTC.

The rearrangement links TRBV7-3 to TRBJ2-7, with 9 bases identical to TRBD2. V gave up 4 bases and J gave up 0 bases; unmatched junction bases: 4. CDR3 size: 15 residues. Germline V lookup: CDR1 SGHTA, CDR2 FQGTGA. CDR3 nucleotides: TGTGCCAGCAGCTCCGCGGGGGGGAGCTCCTACGAGCAGTACTTC. As protein: CASSSAGGSSYEQYF.

The chain recombines TRBV4-1 with TRBJ2-1; the match to TRBD1 covers 11 bases. The V segment lost 4 bases and the J segment 10 bases; nucleotides outside the gene matches: 18. Germline V CDR1 and CDR2: MGHRA, YSYEKL. The CDR3 totals 18 residues. The chain's CDR3 is CASSLKGSPGQGVLEQFF. CDR3 DNA sequence: TGCGCCAGCAGCCTAAAGGGGAGTCCGGGACAGGGGGTTTTGGAGCAGTTCTTC.

The rearrangement uses TRBV6-1 and TRBJ2-1; no clear D. Germline CDR1 and CDR2: MNHNS and SASEGT. CDR3 length: 15 residues. V lost 3 bases to trimming and J lost 0 bases, with 9 bases between them. Here the CDR3 DNA reads TGTGCCAGCAGTGAGCTATCACCCTCCTACAATGAGCAGTTCTTC. The encoded protein is CASSELSPSYNEQFF.

The rearrangement uses TRBV5-8 and TRBJ1-2, with D maybe TRBD1 (6 bases). V dropped 6 bases and J dropped 3 bases, with 9 bases sitting between them. Germline assignment: CDR1 SGHTS and CDR2 YDEGEE. This CDR3 spans 12 amino acids. The CDR3 loop is CASIGGYYGYTF. The CDR3 DNA is TGTGCCAGCATTGGGGGCTACTATGGCTACACCTTC.

The chain joins TRBV6-5 to TRBJ1-4; 8 bases match TRBD1. Germline V gives CDR1 MNHEY, CDR2 SVGAGI. The length of the CDR3 is 16 residues. J was trimmed by 0 bases and V by 4 bases; bases with no gene match: 4. CDR3 sequence reads: CASSWDRRATNEKLFF. CDR3 coding DNA: TGTGCCAGCAGTTGGGACAGGCGGGCAACTAATGAAAAACTGTTTTTT.

The chain combines TRBV6-5 with TRBJ2-5, with D uncertain. Germline loops: CDR1 MNHEY, CDR2 SVGAGI. The CDR3 has 14 residues. The germline V and J ends were trimmed by 6 bases and 1 base, with 12 bases remaining between them. The CDR3 DNA follows: TGTGCCAGCAGCCGGGTCCATCCCCAAGAGACCCAGTACTTC. Residues: CASSRVHPQETQYF.